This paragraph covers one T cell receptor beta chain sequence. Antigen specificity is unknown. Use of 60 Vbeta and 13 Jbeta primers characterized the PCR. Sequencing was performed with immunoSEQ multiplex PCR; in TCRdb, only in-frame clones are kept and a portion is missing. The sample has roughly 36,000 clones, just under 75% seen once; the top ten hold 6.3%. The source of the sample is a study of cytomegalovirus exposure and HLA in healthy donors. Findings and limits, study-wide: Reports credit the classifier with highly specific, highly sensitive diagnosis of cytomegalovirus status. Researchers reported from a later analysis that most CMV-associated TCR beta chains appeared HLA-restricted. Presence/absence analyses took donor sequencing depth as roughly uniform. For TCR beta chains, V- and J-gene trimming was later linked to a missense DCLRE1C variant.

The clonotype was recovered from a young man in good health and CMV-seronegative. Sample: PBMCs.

The DNA for the CDR3 is TGTGCCAGTAGTATCTGGGACAGTAGCAATCAGCCCCAGCATTTT. It specifies CASSIWDSSNQPQHF. The rearrangement links TRBV19 to TRBJ1-5; 7 bases map to TRBD1. After removal of 3 bases from V and 0 bases from J, the junction contained 2 bases not matched to a gene. The CDR3 sequence is 15 residues long. The V gene's germline CDR1 is LNHDA and CDR2 SQIVND (reference sequence). Filled out from reference TRBV19 and TRBJ1-5, the complete variable domain reads DGGITQSPKYLFRKEGQNVTLSCEQNLNHDAMYWYRQDPGQGLRLIYYSQIVNDFQKGDIAEGYSVSREKKESFPLTVTSAQKNPTAFYLCASSIWDSSNQPQHFGDGTRLSIL.